This T cell receptor (beta chain) was captured in a study of OX40 agonist ivuxolimab in advanced cancers. Study conclusions and caveats: Relative to CD4+, CD8+ T cells held more expanded clones on average. At 0.1 to 3.0 mg/kg, clonal expansion of CD4+ and CD8+ blood T cells had occurred by week 6. Normalized expansion of T-cell clones was also low for some nonresponders.

CDR3 size: 13 residues. In germline, CDR1 is SQVTM, CDR2 ANQGSEA. V dropped 6 bases and J dropped 6 bases, with 15 bases sitting between them. With baseline, cycle 4 day 1, and cycle 7 day 1 as timepoints, blood was sampled. Concerning this clone: Antigen unknown.

TCRdb's table, derived via immunoSEQ multiplex PCR, lists solely in-frame clones and lacks some. The data show nearly 85,000 clones, about 86% seen once. This clonotype was sampled from an adult with an advanced solid tumor such as melanoma, head and neck, liver or kidney cancer. The starting material was CD4+ or CD8+ T cells sorted from blood, obtained in a trial of the OX40 agonist ivuxolimab. The chain recombines TRBV29-1 with TRBJ1-3; D not certain. CDR3 sequence reads: CSVSGPTENTIYF. The CDR3 nucleotides are TGCAGCGTCTCCGGGCCTACAGAAAACACCATATATTTT.